The 22 T cell receptor beta chains below come from one sample, sequenced in a study of blood T cells in healthy people across ages. Alongside a J-beta primer mix, a sample-barcoded 5' primer served in a second PCR lasting about 6 to 11 cycles. In TCRdb, the 5' RACE reads were re-called with MiXCR into one record per CDR3 protein. The sample has hundreds of thousands of distinct CDR3 sequences, 45% to 60% seen once. Specimen: blood. All receptors derive from a woman of 80 years or more in good health.

On this clonotype itself: The junction shows a germline mismatch at one end, possibly a read error. J is TRBJ2-3 and V is TRBV29-1; 10 bases fit TRBD2. The CDR3 spans 16 residues. Per germline, CDR1 SQVTM and CDR2 ANQGSEA. The CDR3 DNA follows: TGCAGCATTGAAGGCGTAGCGGGAGGTGGAACAGATACGCAGTATTTT. Its protein is CSIEGVAGGGTDTQYF.

The J gene is TRBJ2-7, the V gene TRBV6-2 or TRBV6-3; D unresolved. With 1 base removed from V and 3 bases from J, the gap between germline ends came to 4 bases. CDR1 is MNHEY and CDR2 is SVGEGT in the germline V gene. This CDR3 has 12 residues. CDR3 loop: CASSYYSYEQYF. The DNA for the CDR3 is TGTGCCAGCAGTTACTACAGCTACGAGCAGTACTTC.

This clonotype was picked up one time. The chain joins TRBV7-7 to TRBJ2-1; D tentatively fits TRBD1 or TRBD2 (6 bases each). CDR1 is SSHAT, CDR2 FNYEAQ, per germline (reference sequence). The CDR3 loop spans 11 amino acids. The CDR3 coding sequence is TGTGCTAGCGGCCCACAGGGAGAGCAGTTCTTC. Residues: CASGPQGEQFF.

The chain joins TRBV5-1 to TRBJ2-1, with no clear D. CDR1 is SGHRS, CDR2 YFSETQ, per germline. Between the trimmed V and J ends, which lost 3 bases and 5 bases, there was a span of 6 bases. The CDR3 length is 12 residues. The CDR3 coding sequence is TGCGCCAGCAGCTCGGAGCACAATGAGCAGTTCTTC. Residues: CASSSEHNEQFF.

In the case of this clonotype: Being one base from a much bigger clone, this may be a read error. The chain is built from TRBV20-1 and TRBJ2-7, with D tentatively TRBD1 or TRBD2 (5 bases each). Trimming cost V 1 base and J 7 bases, with 23 bases left between them. The CDR3 sequence is 16 residues long. Per germline, CDR1 DFQATT and CDR2 SNEGSKA (reference sequence). Here the CDR3 reads CSARGSGGANYNEQYF. For the CDR3, the DNA is TGCAGTGCTAGAGGGAGCGGTGGGGCCAACTACAATGAGCAGTACTTC.

This clonotype has at least ten counts. The V call is TRBV14, the J call TRBJ2-4; a weak D match, TRBD2 (6 bases). This CDR3 spans 17 amino acids. Trimming took off 4 bases at V and 2 bases at J, with 18 bases between the two ends. CDR1 is SGHDN and CDR2 is FVKESK in the germline V gene. Written as DNA, the CDR3 is TGTGCCAGCAGCCGAAACCTCAGGGAGGCGACCAAAAACATTCAGTACTTC. This gives the protein CASSRNLREATKNIQYF.

This rearrangement joins TRBV12-3 or TRBV12-4 to TRBJ1-2; 11 positions agree with TRBD1. With V trimmed by 3 bases and J by 5 bases, 5 bases remained unmatched. This CDR3 spans 15 amino acids. The CDR3 sequence: CASSLGDRGAYGYTF. The CDR3 DNA reads TGTGCCAGCAGTTTGGGGGACAGGGGGGCGTATGGCTACACCTTC.

As to this clonotype: This may stem from a read error, because a much larger clone lies one nucleotide away. The rearrangement joins TRBV28 to TRBJ2-7; D is ambiguous. Looked up from germline, CDR1 is MDHEN and CDR2 is SYDVKM. CDR3 length: 15 amino acids. V dropped 6 bases and J dropped 0 bases, with 15 bases sitting between them. The CDR3 nucleotides are TGTGCCAGCAGACTTACCAGGACCTTCTCCTACGAGCAGTACTTC. Its translation: CASRLTRTFSYEQYF.

This clonotype showed up many times. The genes are TRBV5-1 and TRBJ2-3, with 9 bases lining up with TRBD2. V was pared by 0 bases and J by 8 bases, with 10 bases of the junction left unmatched. The CDR3 has 16 residues. In germline, CDR1 is SGHRS, CDR2 YFSETQ. The CDR3 coding sequence is TGCGCCAGCAGCTTGGCCTCCGGGACTAGCATGGGTACGCAGTATTTT. It translates to CASSLASGTSMGTQYF.

This clonotype was seen ten or more times. The chain joins TRBV28 to TRBJ2-1; 9 bases map to TRBD2. The CDR3 is 15 amino acids. Germline-derived CDR1 and CDR2 are MDHEN and SYDVKM. With 3 bases clipped from V and 7 bases from J, the junction kept 7 bases outside the gene matches. CDR3 in DNA: TGTGCCAGCAGTTTGGGCGGGAGGGCCAGGAATGAGCAGTTCTTC. Amino acid sequence: CASSLGGRARNEQFF.

The rearrangement joins TRBV6-6 to TRBJ2-2; 7 nucleotides line up with TRBD1. Germline CDR1 reads MNHNY; CDR2 reads SVGAGI (reference sequence). V was pared by 2 bases and J by 2 bases, with 2 bases of the junction left unmatched. This CDR3 contains 15 residues. For the CDR3, the DNA is TGTGCCAGCAGTTACAGGGGGCGAAACACCGGGGAGCTGTTTTTT. It encodes CASSYRGRNTGELFF.

V is TRBV7-2 and J is TRBJ2-3, with unresolved D. The V gene lost 1 base and the J gene lost 0 bases, with 14 bases spanning the gap. The CDR3 has 17 amino acids. Germline V lookup: CDR1 SGHTA, CDR2 FQGNSA. The CDR3 is CASSLVSSAPSTDTQYF. In DNA form, the CDR3 reads TGTGCCAGCAGCTTAGTTTCCAGCGCACCTAGCACAGATACGCAGTATTTT. The full variable domain, in which reference TRBV7-2 and TRBJ2-3 provide the parts outside the CDR3, is GAGVSQSPSNKVTEKGKDVELRCDPISGHTALYWYRQSLGQGLEFLIYFQGNSAPDKSGLPSDRFSAERTGGSVSTLTIQRTQQEDSAVYLCASSLVSSAPSTDTQYFGPGTRLTVL.

The chain employs TRBV7-8 and TRBJ2-5; D not certain. Germline CDR1 reads SGHVS; CDR2 reads FQNEAQ. The CDR3 covers 15 residues. The V end lost 1 base, the J end lost 5 bases, and 14 bases lay between the germline ends. The CDR3 DNA follows: TGTGCCAGCAGCTTAGACATGAAGTCTCGGGAGACCCAGTACTTC. It specifies CASSLDMKSRETQYF. The full variable domain, rest sourced from reference TRBV7-8 and TRBJ2-5, is GAGVSQSPRYKVAKRGQDVALRCDPISGHVSLFWYQQALGQGPEFLTYFQNEAQLDKSGLPSDRFFAERPEGSVSTLKIQRTQQEDSAVYLCASSLDMKSRETQYFGPGTRLLVL.

For this clonotype: A much larger clone lies a single base off, so this may be a read error. This chain joins TRBV27 and TRBJ2-1; 9 bases agree with TRBD2. This CDR3 region has 15 residues. CDR1 is MNHEY and CDR2 is SMNVEV in the germline V gene (reference sequence). V was pared by 4 bases and J by 8 bases, with 9 bases of the junction left unmatched. Here the CDR3 reads CASSSPGLALDEQFF. DNA of the CDR3: TGTGCCAGCAGTTCCCCGGGACTAGCACTCGATGAGCAGTTCTTC.

In nucleotides, the CDR3 is TGTGCCAGCATCTACCGGGGAGCCCAGAGAGAGACCCAGTACTTC. Its protein product is CASIYRGAQRETQYF. The rearrangement uses TRBV6-5 and TRBJ2-7; D possibly corresponds to TRBD2 (5 bases). Near its end, the DNA agrees better with TRBJ2-5, so the J call may be wrong. This CDR3 has 15 residues. Looked up from germline, CDR1 is MNHEY and CDR2 is SVGAGI.

A remark on this clonotype: This may stem from a read error, because a much larger clone lies one nucleotide away. This chain connects TRBV27 to TRBJ2-1; the D gene could be TRBD1 or TRBD2 (6 bases each). The germline gives CDR1 MNHEY, CDR2 SMNVEV (reference sequence). The CDR3 extends over 13 amino acids. This CDR3 is CASVADGGYEQFF. The CDR3 DNA reads TGTGCTAGCGTTGCGGACGGGGGCTATGAGCAGTTCTTC.

This clonotype turned up a few times. The chain uses TRBV28 and TRBJ2-1; D remains ambiguous. Germline CDR1 is MDHEN and CDR2 is SYDVKM. This CDR3 has 15 amino acids. V dropped 6 bases and J dropped 6 bases, with 18 bases sitting between them. CDR3 sequence reads: CASSRRAPVRNEQFF. CDR3 nucleotides: TGTGCCAGCAGCCGAAGAGCCCCCGTACGCAATGAGCAGTTCTTC. Drawing the rest from reference TRBV28 and TRBJ2-1, the complete variable domain is DVKVTQSSRYLVKRTGEKVFLECVQDMDHENMFWYRQDPGLGLRLIYFSYDVKMKEKGDIPEGYSVSREKKERFSLILESASTNQTSMYLCASSRRAPVRNEQFFGPGTRLTVL.

The chain carries TRBV29-1 and TRBJ2-5; D is ambiguous. Germline V gives CDR1 SQVTM, CDR2 ANQGSEA. The CDR3 is 11 amino acids. Trimming cost V 2 bases and J 5 bases, with 6 bases left between them. In DNA, the CDR3 is TGCAGCGTTGAAACTTCGGAGACCCAGTACTTC. Its protein is CSVETSETQYF. The full variable domain, in which reference TRBV29-1 and TRBJ2-5 provide the parts outside the CDR3, is SAVISQKPSRDICQRGTSLTIQCQVDSQVTMMFWYRQQPGQSLTLIATANQGSEATYESGFVIDKFPISRPNLTFSTLTVSNMSPEDSSIYLCSVETSETQYFGPGTRLLVL.

This clonotype was detected a few times. The chain carries TRBV28 and TRBJ2-5; perhaps TRBD1 as D (6 bases). CDR3 size: 14 residues. CDR1 is MDHEN, CDR2 SYDVKM, per germline. The V and J ends lost 6 bases and 2 bases respectively, with 13 bases between them. DNA of the CDR3: TGTGCCAGCAGGATACGCGGACAGCAAGAGACCCAGTACTTC. Amino acid sequence: CASRIRGQQETQYF.

This clonotype was detected only a few times. A read error may explain this, as a much larger clone is one base away. This chain joins TRBV15 and TRBJ2-5, with 7 bases that match TRBD1. Germline CDR1 LNHNV, CDR2 YYDKDF (reference sequence). The trim removed 5 bases at V and 11 bases at J, leaving 14 bases unmatched. This CDR3 comprises 14 residues. The CDR3 bases are TGTGCCACCAGCGACAGGGAGTTGAGCAATGAGCAGTACTTC. Translation gives CATSDRELSNEQYF.

This chain links TRBV6-5 with TRBJ2-7; 11 nucleotides match TRBD1. The length of the CDR3 is 15 residues. V was clipped by 5 bases and J by 3 bases; unmatched bases: 6. The V gene's germline CDR1 is MNHEY and CDR2 SVGAGI. In DNA form, the CDR3 reads TGTGCCAGCAGTGCCGGGACAGGGGGTATCTACGAGCAGTACTTC. It yields the protein CASSAGTGGIYEQYF.

The chain recombines TRBV9 with TRBJ2-1; no firm D call. V shed 3 bases and J shed 2 bases, with 6 bases lying between them. The CDR3 is made up of 13 amino acids. Germline CDR1 and CDR2: SGDLS and YYNGEE. The CDR3 here is CASSGEAYNEQFF. The CDR3 nucleotides read TGTGCCAGCAGCGGAGAGGCCTACAATGAGCAGTTCTTC.